This T cell receptor beta chain was profiled in a study of T cells after yellow fever vaccination. Overall study results and limits: By day 5 rather than day 15, the secondary response had peaked, though it was weaker. Subsequent booster samples again held most clones from primary vaccination (96% CD4, 88% CD8). Contaminants from the bulk population, in the form of abundant clonotypes, could be found in FACS-sorted repertoires.

There are 13 residues in the CDR3. Trimming pared 4 bases from V and 5 bases from J, leaving 12 bases between. Germline CDR1 and CDR2: MNHEY and SVGEGT. Researchers made TCR cDNA using 5'RACE template switching, and this step added a universal primer site and UMIs. TCRdb used MiXCR to reprocess the 5' RACE reads, holding one entry per CDR3 protein. The sample has some 160,000 distinct CDR3 sequences, approximately 9.7% seen once. Remarks on this clonotype: The target antigen is unknown.

This rearrangement joins TRBV6-2 or TRBV6-3 to TRBJ2-7; D gene ambiguous. This sequence was found in a man between 18 and 35 years old who received the YFV17D yellow fever vaccine. The sample consisted of CD8+ T cells sorted from PBMCs, taken 45 days after the yellow fever booster vaccination. CDR3 nucleotides: TGTGCCAGCAGTTTCGCAGTGGACGACGAGCAGTACTTC. Translated: CASSFAVDDEQYF.